The entry below describes one TCR beta chain. No antigen is known for it. With no exception, relapse followed autologous stem cell transplantation in all patients, and brentuximab vedotin exposure varied. The patients, who had relapsed/refractory classical Hodgkin lymphoma, achieved best responses of complete response, partial response or progressive disease. The CDR3 spans 14 residues. The germline CDR1 and CDR2 sequences are LGHNT and FRNRAP. The J segment lost 3 bases and the V segment lost 6 bases, leaving 5 bases of the junction unmatched. Generated by immunoSEQ multiplex PCR, the TCRdb table keeps only in-frame clones and is missing some. The sample yields over 25,000 clones, around 84% seen once. This entry is derived from a study of PD-1 blockade in classical Hodgkin lymphoma. The study, taken as a whole, reports: In CD4+ cells, TCR diversity went up significantly by C4D1, but in CD8+ cells it did not. Relapsed/refractory patients reportedly had lower baseline diversity than newly diagnosed patients.

The sequencing here drew on peripheral blood mononuclear cells (PBMCs), taken at baseline. This TCR was sampled from a human donor with classical Hodgkin lymphoma. This sequence joins TRBV12-5 and TRBJ2-1, with 7 bases aligning to TRBD1. CDR3 sequence (DNA): TGTGCTAGTGGCCCCTCAGGGGGCTACAATGAGCAGTTCTTC. Encoded protein: CASGPSGGYNEQFF.